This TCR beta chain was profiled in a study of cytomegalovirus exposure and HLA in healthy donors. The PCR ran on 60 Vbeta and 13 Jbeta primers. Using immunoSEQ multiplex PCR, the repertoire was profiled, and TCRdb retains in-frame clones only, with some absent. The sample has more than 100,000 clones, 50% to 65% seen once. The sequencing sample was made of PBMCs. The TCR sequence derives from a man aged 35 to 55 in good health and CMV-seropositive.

The CDR3 loop reads CASSDWTGKTTGQPQHF. The CDR3 DNA follows: TGTGCCAGCAGTGATTGGACAGGAAAGACGACCGGTCAGCCCCAGCATTTT. The V call is TRBV6-1, the J call TRBJ1-5; 7 positions match TRBD1. After removal of 3 bases from V and 6 bases from J, the junction contained 14 bases not matched to a gene. This CDR3 comprises 17 residues. Germline assignment: CDR1 MNHNS and CDR2 SASEGT.